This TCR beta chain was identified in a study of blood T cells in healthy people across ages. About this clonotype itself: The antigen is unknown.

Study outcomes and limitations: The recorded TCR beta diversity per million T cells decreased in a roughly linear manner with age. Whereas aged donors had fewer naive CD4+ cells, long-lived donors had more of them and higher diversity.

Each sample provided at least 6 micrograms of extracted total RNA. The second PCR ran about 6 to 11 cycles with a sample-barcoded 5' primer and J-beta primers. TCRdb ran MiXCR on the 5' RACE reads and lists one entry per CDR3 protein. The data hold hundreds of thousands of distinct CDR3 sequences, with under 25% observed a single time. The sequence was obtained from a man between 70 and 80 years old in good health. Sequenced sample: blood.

Here the CDR3 reads CSVGGSTSGRNEQYF. CDR3 sequence (DNA): TGCAGCGTTGGGGGTTCGACTAGCGGGAGAAATGAGCAGTACTTC. The V call is TRBV29-1, the J call TRBJ2-7; 12 bases line up with TRBD2. The CDR3 is made up of 15 amino acids. J gave up 7 bases and V 4 bases, and 11 bases lay outside the gene matches. Germline loops: CDR1 SQVTM, CDR2 ANQGSEA.